A single sample gave rise to the 17 T cell receptor beta chains below, sequenced in a study of CD8+ T cells in alopecia areata. Sequencing templates came from extracted RNA that was reverse transcribed into cDNA. Generated by immunoSEQ multiplex PCR, the TCRdb table keeps only in-frame clones and is missing some. Among approximately 160,000 clones, approximately 57% were seen once, and the ten largest hold 14%. Treatment given: oral pan-JAK inhibitor, 5-10 mg twice daily. Sequencing was performed on CD4+ T cells sorted from blood, taken at week 24, from a patient treated with tofacitinib. The receptors were gathered from a human donor with alopecia areata.

The chain couples TRBV30 to TRBJ1-2; 8 positions agree with TRBD1. This CDR3 contains 16 residues. The trim removed 0 bases at V and 4 bases at J, leaving 10 bases unmatched. Germline V gene sequence: CDR1 GTSNPN, CDR2 SVGIG (reference sequence). CDR3 DNA sequence: TGTGCCTGGAGTGTTGGTGGGTCAGGGGGCAGCTATGGCTACACCTTC. It encodes CAWSVGGSGGSYGYTF. The full variable domain, completed using reference TRBV30 and TRBJ1-2, is SQTIHQWPATLVQPVGSPLSLECTVEGTSNPNLYWYRQAAGRGLQLLFYSVGIGQISSEVPQNLSASRPQDRQFILSSKKLLLSDSGFYLCAWSVGGSGGSYGYTFGSGTRLTVV.

Written as DNA, the CDR3 is TGTGCCAGTACCCCCGGACAGGGTAATAGCAATCAGCCCCAGCATTTT. Its protein product is CASTPGQGNSNQPQHF. This sequence joins TRBV19 and TRBJ1-5; 8 nucleotides line up with TRBD1. Losses at the gene ends were 7 bases for V and 0 bases for J; bases not matched to a gene: 8. The CDR3 runs to 16 residues. Germline values: CDR1 LNHDA, CDR2 SQIVND (reference sequence).

J is TRBJ1-2 and V is TRBV10-3, with D uncertain. The V end was cut by 3 bases, the J end by 4 bases, with 15 bases between. Looked up from germline, CDR1 is ENHRY and CDR2 is SYGVKD. This CDR3 contains 15 residues. Here the CDR3 DNA reads TGTGCCATCAGTGAAGGTCAAGGGCTCGGCTATGGCTACACCTTC. Protein: CAISEGQGLGYGYTF.

The chain links TRBV5-1 to TRBJ2-1; 7 positions agree with TRBD1. In germline, CDR1 is SGHRS, CDR2 YFSETQ. CDR3 length equals 14 residues. J was trimmed by 9 bases and V by 0 bases; bases with no gene match: 6. This CDR3 reads CASSLASGGVEQFF. The CDR3 bases are TGCGCCAGCAGCTTGGCGTCAGGGGGTGTTGAGCAGTTCTTC.

This sequence joins TRBV29-1 and TRBJ2-1; D not certain. This CDR3 contains 17 residues. The germline V gene has CDR1 SQVTM and CDR2 ANQGSEA. Deletions cut 7 bases from V and 1 base from J, with 23 bases between. DNA for the CDR3: TGCAGCGGTGCCCCTGGCACCACTTTGGGGTCCTACAATGAGCAGTTCTTC. This encodes CSGAPGTTLGSYNEQFF.

The CDR3 loop reads CASSYGTQGRETQYF. The CDR3 DNA reads as TGTGCCAGCAGCTACGGGACACAGGGCCGGGAGACCCAGTACTTC. The chain has TRBV7-9 and TRBJ2-5, with D perhaps matching TRBD1 (6 bases). This CDR3 contains 15 residues. Germline CDR1 reads SEHNR; CDR2 reads FQNEAQ (reference sequence). Trimming removed 4 bases from V and 5 bases from J, with 17 bases in between. Variable domain in full (rest from reference TRBV7-9 and TRBJ2-5): DTGVSQNPRHKITKRGQNVTFRCDPISEHNRLYWYRQTLGQGPEFLTYFQNEAQLEKSRLLSDRFSAERPKGSFSTLEIQRTEQGDSAMYLCASSYGTQGRETQYFGPGTRLLVL.

This clone came up a few times. The J gene is TRBJ1-3, the V gene TRBV7-8, with TRBD1 identical over 7 bases. The V gene end was trimmed by 10 bases and the J gene end by 3 bases; junction bases not matched to a gene: 9. This CDR3 is 14 amino acids long. From germline, CDR1 is SGHVS and CDR2 FQNEAQ. The CDR3 protein is CATLQGRVGNTIYF. The CDR3 DNA follows: TGTGCCACCCTACAGGGGAGAGTTGGAAACACCATATATTTT. Drawing the rest from reference TRBV7-8 and TRBJ1-3, the complete variable domain is GAGVSQSPRYKVAKRGQDVALRCDPISGHVSLFWYQQALGQGPEFLTYFQNEAQLDKSGLPSDRFFAERPEGSVSTLKIQRTQQEDSAVYLCATLQGRVGNTIYFGEGSWLTVV.

The rearrangement links TRBV6-5 to TRBJ2-7, with a possible D match to TRBD1 (6 bases). Trimming took 9 bases from V and 7 from J, leaving 25 bases between them. The CDR3 has 15 residues. Germline V gives CDR1 MNHEY, CDR2 SVGAGI. The CDR3 DNA is TGTGCCAGTACTACCGGATTGGACAGACACCGGGAGCAGTACTTC. It translates to CASTTGLDRHREQYF.

This chain joins TRBV27 and TRBJ2-1; D possibly corresponds to TRBD2 (5 bases). The germline V and J ends were trimmed by 5 bases and 0 bases, with 11 bases remaining between them. The CDR3 length is 15 residues. Germline CDR1 is MNHEY and CDR2 is SMNVEV (reference sequence). The chain's CDR3 is CASSPAGNSYNEQFF. CDR3 DNA sequence: TGTGCCAGCAGTCCCGCGGGTAACTCCTACAATGAGCAGTTCTTC.

This chain connects TRBV25-1 to TRBJ1-2; a possible D gene is TRBD1 (6 bases). The V and J ends lost 5 bases and 11 bases respectively, with 15 bases between them. CDR1 and CDR2 from the germline V gene are MGHDK and SYGVNS. CDR3 size: 12 residues. CDR3 in amino acids: CASSLLGQFYTF. CDR3 nucleotide sequence: TGTGCCAGCAGTCTGCTCGGACAGTTTTACACCTTC.

This clone was detected only once. The chain is built from TRBV6-5 and TRBJ1-2; 8 nucleotides agree with TRBD1. There are 15 residues in the CDR3. Germline values: CDR1 MNHEY, CDR2 SVGAGI. The trim removed 0 bases at V and 5 bases at J, leaving 5 bases unmatched. The CDR3 spells CASSYSQGAGYGYTF. CDR3 DNA: TGTGCCAGCAGTTACTCCCAGGGGGCTGGTTATGGCTACACCTTC.

This chain uses TRBV18 with TRBJ2-5; a weak D match, TRBD1 (6 bases). The germline gives CDR1 KGHSH, CDR2 LQKENI. Trimming took off 2 bases at V and 0 bases at J, with 7 bases between the two ends. The CDR3 loop spans 14 amino acids. The DNA for the CDR3 is TGTGCCAGCTCACCATCAGGGGACCAAGAGACCCAGTACTTC. Its protein is CASSPSGDQETQYF. The variable domain in full, with the rest retrieved from reference TRBV18 and TRBJ2-5, is NAGVMQNPRHLVRRRGQEARLRCSPMKGHSHVYWYRQLPEEGLKFMVYLQKENIIDESGMPKERFSAEFPKEGPSILRIQQVVRGDSAAYFCASSPSGDQETQYFGPGTRLLVL.

The chain is built from TRBV27 and TRBJ1-2; D gene ambiguous. The germline CDR1 and CDR2 sequences are MNHEY and SMNVEV (reference sequence). V lost 3 bases, J lost 8 bases, and 13 bases lay in between. The CDR3 length is 13 residues. The CDR3 spells CASSLNSRSGYTF. In nucleotides, the CDR3 is TGTGCCAGCAGTTTGAACAGCCGATCCGGCTACACCTTC.

The J gene is TRBJ1-2, the V gene TRBV5-1; unclear D gene. The V end was cut by 5 bases, the J end by 2 bases, with 19 bases between. The CDR3 is 16 residues long. Germline V gene lookup returns CDR1 SGHRS and CDR2 YFSETQ. CDR3 loop: CASSYSVGAANYGYTF. The DNA for the CDR3 is TGCGCCAGCAGTTATTCCGTAGGCGCGGCAAACTATGGCTACACCTTC.

This clone appeared a few times. The chain joins TRBV30 to TRBJ2-5, with 7 bases lining up with TRBD1. Germline lookup yields CDR1 GTSNPN and CDR2 SVGIG (reference sequence). The trim removed 8 bases at V and 5 bases at J, leaving 5 bases unmatched. This CDR3 comprises 11 residues. In nucleotides, the CDR3 is TGTGCCACACAGGGGACGGAGACCCAGTACTTC. Translation: CATQGTETQYF.

This clone was observed a few times. The junction shows a germline mismatch at one end, possibly a read error. This chain uses TRBV29-1 with TRBJ2-3, with 9 bases identical to TRBD1. Germline CDR1 SQVTM, CDR2 ANQGSEA. The CDR3 totals 13 residues. CDR3 region: CSFDRGGTDTQYF. The CDR3 coding sequence is TGCAGCTTTGACAGGGGGGGCACAGATACGCAGTATTTT.

V and J are TRBV7-8 and TRBJ2-5; 8 bases are a match to TRBD2. Germline assignment: CDR1 SGHVS and CDR2 FQNEAQ. This CDR3 has 15 amino acids. The junction had 7 bases not matched to a gene; V was cut back by 5 bases and J by 2 bases. Here the CDR3 DNA reads TGTGCCAGCAGCCAAGGGCAGCGGGGGCAAGAGACCCAGTACTTC. Amino acids: CASSQGQRGQETQYF.